This TCR beta chain was obtained from a study of Ad26.COV2.S vaccination and SARS-CoV-2 variants. Background on the study: Donor got 5x10^10 or 1x10^11 viral particles of Ad26.COV2.S.

Libraries were prepared by immunoSEQ multiplex PCR; TCRdb keeps only in-frame clonotypes and omits some of them. The sample holds some 290,000 clones, around four fifths seen once. The germline CDR1 and CDR2 sequences are SGHTA and FQGNSA. The V end lost 2 bases, the J end lost 4 bases, and 6 bases lay between the germline ends. The CDR3 extends over 13 amino acids. Documented treatment: about 20 received Ad26.COV2.S at low or high dose, single or two shots; about 5 received placebo; per-sample allocation not given. Sample collection was performed on day 63 after the first vaccine or placebo injection.

The sequences come from peripheral blood, collected in a trial of Ad26.COV2.S vaccine versus placebo. This receptor was identified in a person between 18 and 65 years old who received the Ad26.COV2.S COVID-19 vaccine or a placebo. This chain uses TRBV7-2 with TRBJ2-1; no clear D gene. The CDR3 bases are TGTGCCAGCAGCTTACGCGGATACAATGAGCAGTTCTTC. It is translated as CASSLRGYNEQFF.